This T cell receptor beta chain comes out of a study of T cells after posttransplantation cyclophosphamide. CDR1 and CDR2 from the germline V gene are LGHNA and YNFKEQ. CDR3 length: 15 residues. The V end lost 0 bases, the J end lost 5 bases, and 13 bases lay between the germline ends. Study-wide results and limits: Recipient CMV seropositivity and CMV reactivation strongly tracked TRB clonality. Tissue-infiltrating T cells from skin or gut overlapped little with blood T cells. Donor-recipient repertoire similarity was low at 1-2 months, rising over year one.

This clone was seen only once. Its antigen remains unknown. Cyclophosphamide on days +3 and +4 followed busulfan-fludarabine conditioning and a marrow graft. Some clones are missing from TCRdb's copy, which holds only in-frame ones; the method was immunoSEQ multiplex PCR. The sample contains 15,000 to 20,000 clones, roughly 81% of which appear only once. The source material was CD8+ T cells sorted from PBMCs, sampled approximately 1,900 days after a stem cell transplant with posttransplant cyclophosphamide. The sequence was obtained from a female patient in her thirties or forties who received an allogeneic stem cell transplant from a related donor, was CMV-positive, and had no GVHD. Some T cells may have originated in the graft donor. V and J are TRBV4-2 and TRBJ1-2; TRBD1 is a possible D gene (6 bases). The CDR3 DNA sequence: TGTGCCAGCAGCCAAGAGACAGGAGGAAGTTATGGCTACACCTTC. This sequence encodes CASSQETGGSYGYTF.